A selection of T cell receptor beta chains follows, all from one sample in a study. Assay used: immunoSEQ multiplex PCR; TCRdb lists only in-frame clones, some missing. The table includes some 70,000 clones, 93% detected once. The specimen sequenced was PBMCs. These receptors were obtained from a man aged 40-49 years with rheumatoid arthritis. The CDR3 runs from the conserved cysteine through the conserved F or W. The order of the fields is V gene, D gene, CDR3 length, J gene, clone size, CDR3 DNA, CDR3 protein. A D gene is named only where the DNA matches it firmly. Clone size appears in some rows only: once, few, many, or a class for an expanded clone.

V: TRBV28; D: -; length: 15; J: TRBJ1-5; size: -; DNA: TGTGCCAGCAGGCTCCAGGGTAATAGCAATCAGCCCCAGCATTTT; CDR3: CASRLQGNSNQPQHF
V: TRBV5-1; D: TRBD1; length: 13; J: TRBJ1-1; size: -; DNA: TGCGCCAGCAGCTTCGACAGGGGGCTGGAAGCTTTCTTT; CDR3: CASSFDRGLEAFF
V: TRBV7-2; D: -; length: 11; J: TRBJ2-1; size: -; DNA: TGTGCCAGCAGCCCCGGGAGTGAGCAGTTCTTC; CDR3: CASSPGSEQFF
V: TRBV7-6; D: TRBD2; length: 13; J: TRBJ2-1; size: -; DNA: TGTGCCAGCAGCTTAGCGGGGGGGAATGAGCAGTTCTTC; CDR3: CASSLAGGNEQFF
V: TRBV5-1; D: TRBD1; length: 16; J: TRBJ2-5; size: -; DNA: TGCGCCAGCAGCCTTCCGACAGGGGGGGTCCAAGAGACCCAGTACTTC; CDR3: CASSLPTGGVQETQYF
V: TRBV5-1; D: TRBD2; length: 13; J: TRBJ2-7; size: -; DNA: TGCGCCAGCAGTCCGGGGAGGGGTGACGAGCAGTACTTC; CDR3: CASSPGRGDEQYF
V: TRBV5-1; D: -; length: 16; J: TRBJ2-1; size: -; DNA: TGCGCCAGCAGCTTGGCAGGGAGACACGGGAACAATGAGCAGTTCTTC; CDR3: CASSLAGRHGNNEQFF
V: TRBV2; D: TRBD1; length: 14; J: TRBJ1-2; size: -; DNA: TGTGCCAGCAGTGAAACGAGACAGGGCTATGGCTACACCTTC; CDR3: CASSETRQGYGYTF
V: TRBV5-1; D: TRBD2; length: 15; J: TRBJ2-1; size: -; DNA: TGCGCCAGCAGCTTGGTAGCGGGAGGGCCCGGTGAGCAGTTCTTC; CDR3: CASSLVAGGPGEQFF
V: TRBV27; D: -; length: 11; J: TRBJ2-1; size: -; DNA: TGTGCCAGCAGTTTTGGACATGAGCAGTTCTTC; CDR3: CASSFGHEQFF
V: TRBV7-3; D: -; length: 14; J: TRBJ1-1; size: -; DNA: TGTGCCAGCAGCTTAAGTGGGGGTCCCACTGAAGCTTTCTTT; CDR3: CASSLSGGPTEAFF
V: TRBV7-9; D: TRBD2; length: 19; J: TRBJ2-1; size: medium-sized; DNA: TGTGCCAGCAGCTTAGAGAGCGGGAGGGCCGGGGGGTCCTACAATGAGCAGTTCTTC; CDR3: CASSLESGRAGGSYNEQFF
V: TRBV6-5; D: -; length: 13; J: TRBJ1-2; size: -; DNA: TGTGCCAGCAGTTGGGCCTCTAACTATGGCTACACCTTC; CDR3: CASSWASNYGYTF
V: TRBV30; D: -; length: 16; J: TRBJ2-7; size: -; DNA: TGTGCCTGGGGACCCCTAGCCTGGGACACCTCCTACGAGCAGTACTTC; CDR3: CAWGPLAWDTSYEQYF
V: TRBV6-1; D: -; length: 16; J: TRBJ1-4; size: -; DNA: TGTGCCAGCAGTGAAATATTTGGGGGAGCTAATGAAAAACTGTTTTTT; CDR3: CASSEIFGGANEKLFF
V: TRBV7-6; D: -; length: 13; J: TRBJ2-3; size: -; DNA: TGTGCCAGCAGCTTAGCGCTGGGAGATACGCAGTATTTT; CDR3: CASSLALGDTQYF
V: TRBV6-5; D: -; length: 12; J: TRBJ1-1; size: -; DNA: TGTGCCAGCACGGCGGGCAACACTGAAGCTTTCTTT; CDR3: CASTAGNTEAFF
V: TRBV6-2/TRBV6-3; D: -; length: 17; J: TRBJ2-1; size: -; DNA: TGTGCCAGCAGTTCTGACAGGGAAGGCGGAGGGGCTCTAAATAGGTTCTTC; CDR3: CASSSDREGGGALNRFF
V: TRBV18; D: -; length: 15; J: TRBJ2-2; size: -; DNA: TGTGCCAGCTCACCACCAGCGACAAAAACCGGGGAGCTGTTTTTT; CDR3: CASSPPATKTGELFF
V: TRBV5-1; D: -; length: 16; J: TRBJ1-5; size: -; DNA: TGCGCCAGCAGCTTGAATGCAGGGGCTGGCAATCAGCCCCAGCATTTT; CDR3: CASSLNAGAGNQPQHF
V: TRBV6-2/TRBV6-3; D: TRBD2; length: 15; J: TRBJ2-7; size: once; DNA: TGTGCCAGCAGTTCACCGGGACTAGGGTCCTACGAGCAGTACTTC; CDR3: CASSSPGLGSYEQYF
V: TRBV4-1; D: -; length: 16; J: TRBJ2-2; size: once; DNA: TGCGCCAGCAGCCAAGAGGGGGGTCTCAACACCGGGGAGCTGTTTTTT; CDR3: CASSQEGGLNTGELFF
V: TRBV3-1/TRBV3-2; D: -; length: 15; J: TRBJ1-1; size: -; DNA: TGTGCCAGCAGCTTAACGGGACGGCTAAACACTGAAGCTTTCTTT; CDR3: CASSLTGRLNTEAFF
V: TRBV28; D: TRBD2; length: 15; J: TRBJ2-7; size: few; DNA: TGTGCCAGCAGTTTCCCGGGAGGGAATACTTACGAGCAGTACTTC; CDR3: CASSFPGGNTYEQYF
V: TRBV7-2; D: -; length: 12; J: TRBJ2-7; size: -; DNA: TGTGCCAGCAGCTCGGACACCCGCGAGCAGTACTTC; CDR3: CASSSDTREQYF
V: TRBV19; D: -; length: 14; J: TRBJ2-5; size: -; DNA: TGTGCCAGTAGAAAAGACGGAGGGTTGGAGACCCAGTACTTC; CDR3: CASRKDGGLETQYF
V: TRBV19; D: -; length: 12; J: TRBJ1-6; size: -; DNA: TGTGCCAGTACACCAGGAGTGGGCACCCTCCACTTT; CDR3: CASTPGVGTLHF
V: TRBV25-1; D: TRBD1; length: 15; J: TRBJ1-5; size: -; DNA: TGTGCCAGCAGTGAGGGACAGAATAGCAATCAGCCCCAGCATTTT; CDR3: CASSEGQNSNQPQHF
V: TRBV4-1; D: TRBD2; length: 15; J: TRBJ2-3; size: -; DNA: TGCGCCAGCAGCCAGACTAGCACCTCCGTTGATACGCAGTATTTT; CDR3: CASSQTSTSVDTQYF
V: TRBV11-1; D: -; length: 11; J: TRBJ2-7; size: -; DNA: TGTGCCAGCAGCTTCCTTGGCGGGCAGTACTTC; CDR3: CASSFLGGQYF
V: TRBV6-1; D: -; length: 15; J: TRBJ2-1; size: -; DNA: TGTGCCAGCAGTGAACAAGGTCCATCGGGCAATGAGCAGTTCTTC; CDR3: CASSEQGPSGNEQFF
V: TRBV30; D: -; length: 14; J: TRBJ1-1; size: -; DNA: TGTGCCTGGAGTGTACACCCAGGGGACACTGAAGCTTTCTTT; CDR3: CAWSVHPGDTEAFF
V: TRBV9; D: -; length: 16; J: TRBJ2-2; size: -; DNA: TGTGCCAGCAGCGTAGTAGGCAGCCCGAACACCGGGGAGCTGTTTTTT; CDR3: CASSVVGSPNTGELFF
V: TRBV19; D: -; length: 11; J: TRBJ2-2; size: -; DNA: TGTGCCAGTACCTACACCGGGGAGCTGTTTTTT; CDR3: CASTYTGELFF
V: TRBV11-2; D: -; length: 13; J: TRBJ1-5; size: -; DNA: TGTGCCAGCAGCTGGTATAGGAGAGGGCCCCAGCATTTT; CDR3: CASSWYRRGPQHF
V: TRBV7-9; D: -; length: 16; J: TRBJ1-1; size: -; DNA: TGTGCCAGCAGCTTAGGCTATGCGGGTGTGAACACTGAAGCTTTCTTT; CDR3: CASSLGYAGVNTEAFF
V: TRBV5-6; D: -; length: 15; J: TRBJ1-2; size: -; DNA: TGTGCCAGCAGCTTGGCGCCCCAGGGGAACTATGGCTACACCTTC; CDR3: CASSLAPQGNYGYTF
V: TRBV6-4; D: -; length: 15; J: TRBJ2-5; size: -; DNA: TGTGCCAGCAGTATCACCCCAGGGCCCCAAGAGACCCAGTACTTC; CDR3: CASSITPGPQETQYF
V: TRBV13; D: -; length: 13; J: TRBJ2-3; size: -; DNA: TGTGCCAGCAGCCCCCCAGGCACAGATACGCAGTATTTT; CDR3: CASSPPGTDTQYF
V: TRBV5-6; D: -; length: 15; J: TRBJ2-2; size: -; DNA: TGTGCCAGCAGCCTCCGGCAGGGTCGCACCGGGGAGCTGTTTTTT; CDR3: CASSLRQGRTGELFF
V: TRBV6-5; D: -; length: 13; J: TRBJ2-7; size: -; DNA: TGTGCCAGCAGTAGCCGGGACGGGTACGAGCAGTACTTC; CDR3: CASSSRDGYEQYF
V: TRBV7-2; D: TRBD1; length: 15; J: TRBJ2-5; size: -; DNA: TGTGCCAGCAGTGAACGACAGGGGGCCCGAGAGACCCAGTACTTC; CDR3: CASSERQGARETQYF
V: TRBV30; D: -; length: 16; J: TRBJ1-2; size: -; DNA: TGTGCCTGGAGTCATCCGGGGGGGGAGAGAGGCTATGGCTACACCTTC; CDR3: CAWSHPGGERGYGYTF
V: TRBV6-2/TRBV6-3; D: -; length: 17; J: TRBJ1-3; size: -; DNA: TGTGCCAGCAGTTACATTTATCGGGGGCCATCTGGAAACACCATATATTTT; CDR3: CASSYIYRGPSGNTIYF
V: TRBV12-5; D: -; length: 13; J: TRBJ1-2; size: -; DNA: TGTGCTAGTGGCTTAGGAGAGGCCTATGGCTACACCTTC; CDR3: CASGLGEAYGYTF
V: TRBV5-8; D: TRBD2; length: 16; J: TRBJ2-3; size: -; DNA: TGTGCCAGCAGCCATCGGACTAGCGGGAGAATCGATACGCAGTATTTT; CDR3: CASSHRTSGRIDTQYF
V: TRBV18; D: TRBD1; length: 20; J: TRBJ2-4; size: -; DNA: TGTGCCAGCTCACCATATCCGGGACAGGAACCTCTTTTAGCCAAAAACATTCAGTACTTC; CDR3: CASSPYPGQEPLLAKNIQYF
V: TRBV6-5; D: TRBD1; length: 15; J: TRBJ2-2; size: -; DNA: TGTGCCAGCAGAGACAGGGTTCTTCGCACCGGGGAGCTGTTTTTT; CDR3: CASRDRVLRTGELFF
V: TRBV9; D: -; length: 14; J: TRBJ2-7; size: -; DNA: TGTGCCAGCAGCGTACGAGGCACCTCCTACGAGCAGTACTTC; CDR3: CASSVRGTSYEQYF
V: TRBV7-2; D: TRBD1; length: 15; J: TRBJ1-5; size: -; DNA: TGTGCCAGCAGCCCCGGGACAGGGGGCAATCAGCCCCAGCATTTT; CDR3: CASSPGTGGNQPQHF
V: TRBV9; D: -; length: 15; J: TRBJ2-7; size: -; DNA: TGTGCCAGCAGCGCGGACTTGGGAGCCCCGGGCGAGCAGTACTTC; CDR3: CASSADLGAPGEQYF
V: TRBV12-3/TRBV12-4; D: -; length: 12; J: TRBJ2-7; size: -; DNA: TGTGCCAGCAGATCCGACGGCTACGAGCAGTACTTC; CDR3: CASRSDGYEQYF
V: TRBV6-1; D: -; length: 15; J: TRBJ2-3; size: -; DNA: TGTGCCAGCAGTGAAGCACTGGCATTAACAGATACGCAGTATTTT; CDR3: CASSEALALTDTQYF